This T cell receptor (beta chain) comes out of a study of T cell responses to AZD1222 COVID-19 vaccine. On the study more broadly: Investigators merged groups given second doses at roughly 4 or roughly 12 weeks.

Study findings and constraints: Clonal diversity may have been underestimated, and the donors were mostly white British, with more females than males.

This clone was seen just once. No antigen is known for it. Here immunoSEQ multiplex PCR was the method, and the copy in TCRdb shows in-frame clones only, minus some. The sample contains 150,000 to 200,000 clones, almost 90% of which appear only once. The receptor comes from an adult in good health. The specimen comprised peripheral blood, sampled on day 0 of AZD1222 vaccination.

CDR3 in amino acids: CASSLSVLSYEQYF. The CDR3 nucleotides read TGTGCCAGCAGCTTATCGGTCCTATCCTACGAGCAGTACTTC. This rearrangement joins TRBV11-2 to TRBJ2-7; D remains ambiguous. CDR1 is SGHAT, CDR2 FQNNGV, per germline. The CDR3 sequence is 14 residues long. The V gene lost 2 bases and the J gene lost 1 base, with 9 bases spanning the gap.